The T cell receptor (beta chain) described here comes from a study of beta chain features in type 1 diabetes. Reverse transcription of all isolated RNA meant that expressed TCRB transcripts were sequenced. Deep immunoSEQ sequencing covered naive, central memory and regulatory T cell samples. Profiled with immunoSEQ multiplex PCR; TCRdb holds only in-frame clones, not every one. The data show about 300,000 clones, about 8.5% seen once. The clonotype was recovered from a woman in her late teens or twenties in good health. Sequencing used central memory CD4+ T cells from blood.

In DNA form, the CDR3 reads TGTGCCAGCAGCTCAGACAGGGCAGATACGCAGTATTTT. The encoded protein is CASSSDRADTQYF. The chain employs TRBV7-3 and TRBJ2-3; 7 bases fit TRBD1. The germline gives CDR1 SGHTA, CDR2 FQGTGA. With V trimmed by 4 bases and J by 4 bases, 2 bases remained unmatched. CDR3 length: 13 amino acids.